This is a list of T cell receptor beta chains from one sample in a study of cytomegalovirus exposure and HLA in healthy donors. Clones were read by immunoSEQ multiplex PCR, and TCRdb kept only the in-frame ones, dropping some. Among about 200,000 clones, roughly 90% were seen once, and the ten largest hold approximately 0.31%. Sequences were obtained from PBMCs. These receptors were collected from a woman aged 25-40 years in good health and CMV-seronegative. CDR3s leave out the opening cysteine and the closing phenylalanine or tryptophan.

V gene | CDR3 protein
TRBV9 | ASSVAHQDEQF
TRBV28 | ASRLDRSPFYEQY
TRBV19 | ASSPSSGGNYNEQF
TRBV6-1 | ASYLAGIYEQY
TRBV5-1 | ASSNLAGGLNEQF
TRBV5-1 | ASSPTGTSEAF
TRBV28 | ASSSIAGGPGNEQF
TRBV7-9 | ASSLGGTGSNEQF
TRBV7-2 | ASSLAGTGPYEQY
TRBV28 | ASSFVAGGPDTQY
TRBV6-6 | ASTYGAGEGNEQF
TRBV29-1 | SVASGTGRDEQY
TRBV5-1 | ASSSDLAGGRQF
TRBV9 | ASSVVSGVAPDTQY
TRBV6-1 | ASSPRTGRSYEQY
TRBV5-1 | ASSLALGTGRIYEQY
TRBV9 | ASSLQGDPDTQY
TRBV7-2 | ASSLVGRNTGELF
TRBV2 | ASSFPGHGLPGTQY
TRBV4-2 | ASSQDRLDPYGYT
TRBV28 | ASSLLDRSTDTQY
TRBV11-2 | ASSLVTDQPQH
TRBV5-6 | ASTPPFRGPDEKLF
TRBV19 | ASSISPGELQPQH
TRBV19 | ASSLRIQNTEAF
TRBV5-6 | ASSLIRGPTYEQY
TRBV4-2 | ASSQDQGYTGELF
TRBV2 | ASSGGRWNYGYT
TRBV5-1 | ASSPGQGVNEQF
TRBV16 | ASSQGMQGPYEQY
TRBV5-6 | ASSLEMLTEAF
TRBV30 | AWSDGQAYEQY
TRBV9 | ASSAGQGYTEAF
TRBV19 | ASSISRRTEAF
TRBV7-2 | ASSLGYQETQY
TRBV6-5 | ASTPSAGMYEQY
TRBV19 | ASKVRATGELF
TRBV6-1 | ASSGWTGLNIYEQY
TRBV7-9 | ASSGSYNEQF
TRBV28 | ASSPGGYNEQF
TRBV13 | ASSQKRTVKGQF
TRBV2 | ASTQRDSGGYT
TRBV9 | ASSEGLAGGAENIQY
TRBV5-5 | ASSREGPSSYEQY
TRBV5-5 | ASSLTGTLASGGIH
TRBV5-1 | ASSLQARGNTEAF
TRBV6-5 | ASSYEAGGAKDTQY
TRBV9 | ASSSRGQGAGEQY
TRBV7-8 | ASSRRPGTGGAGNNEQF
TRBV19 | ASRDRGHEQF
TRBV6-6 | ASRQGRGKKLF
TRBV29-1 | SARHSTYEQY
TRBV11-2 | ASSAGTSSYNEQF
TRBV2 | ADKTGIGYGYT
TRBV19 | ASSGYKETQY
TRBV27 | ASSLSASGNNEQF
TRBV7-6 | ASSSKGASNTEAF